Following are 16 T cell receptor beta chains from one sample sequenced in a study of metastatic and nonmetastatic thyroid tumors. Ahead of thyroid surgery, no patient had received treatment of any kind. TCRdb re-analyzed the PCR reads through MiXCR. The sample carries more than 85,000 clones, around 9.1% recorded once. The material sequenced was blood. The receptors come from a female donor with papillary thyroid cancer or a benign thyroid nodule (not recorded which). Some clones in this sample may be carry-over from other donors' samples.

This chain uses TRBV9 with TRBJ1-5; tentative D call: TRBD1 (5 bases). The CDR3 covers 14 residues. Germline CDR1 SGDLS, CDR2 YYNGEE. V lost 0 bases to trimming and J lost 7 bases, with 11 bases between them. The CDR3: CASSVGGGTQPQHF. DNA for the CDR3: TGTGCCAGCAGCGTAGGGGGGGGAACCCAGCCCCAGCATTTT.

In this sample, this clone turned up many times. The chain couples TRBV19 to TRBJ2-3; TRBD2 aligns across 8 bases. CDR1 and CDR2 (germline): LNHDA, SQIVND (reference sequence). The CDR3 runs 14 residues. The V segment lost 3 bases and the J segment 5 bases; nucleotides outside the gene matches: 4. The CDR3 DNA follows: TGTGCCAGTAGTATGGGACTAGTAGGAGATACGCAGTATTTT. It translates to CASSMGLVGDTQYF. Using reference TRBV19 and TRBJ2-3 for the parts outside the CDR3, the full variable domain is DGGITQSPKYLFRKEGQNVTLSCEQNLNHDAMYWYRQDPGQGLRLIYYSQIVNDFQKGDIAEGYSVSREKKESFPLTVTSAQKNPTAFYLCASSMGLVGDTQYFGPGTRLTVL.

This clone was recorded at least ten times. V gene TRBV27 combines with J gene TRBJ2-7; no firm D call. This CDR3 spans 13 amino acids. Germline loops: CDR1 MNHEY, CDR2 SMNVEV (reference sequence). Trimming took off 6 bases at V and 6 bases at J, with 15 bases between the two ends. The CDR3 is CASRPDAPTEQYF. The DNA of the CDR3 is TGTGCCAGCAGGCCAGACGCTCCAACCGAGCAGTACTTC.

This clone was detected ten times or more. CDR3 region: CASSGLGKRNSPLHF. CDR3 DNA: TGTGCCAGCAGCGGACTTGGGAAAAGGAATTCACCCCTCCACTTT. The rearrangement joins TRBV9 to TRBJ1-6, with D hard to call. CDR1 is SGDLS and CDR2 is YYNGEE in the germline V gene. CDR3 length: 15 residues. Trimming removed 3 bases at V and 7 bases at J, with 14 bases between.

This clone was detected ten times or more. This chain joins TRBV6-5 and TRBJ1-5, with D uncertain. Germline assignment: CDR1 MNHEY and CDR2 SVGAGI. This CDR3 is 14 amino acids long. Between the trimmed V and J ends, which lost 2 bases and 6 bases, there was a span of 11 bases. The CDR3 DNA reads as TGTGCCAGCAGTTACGGAGAGGGAGGTCAGCCCCAGCATTTT. Translating gives CASSYGEGGQPQHF.

This clone appeared many times. The V gene is TRBV6-1, the J gene TRBJ2-2; D ambiguous. Germline CDR1 MNHNS, CDR2 SASEGT. The CDR3 has 12 residues. Trimming pared 6 bases from V and 7 bases from J, leaving 9 bases between. This CDR3 is CASSLRLGELFF. The CDR3 DNA reads TGTGCCAGCAGCCTGAGACTCGGGGAGCTGTTTTTT.

Ten or more counts support this clone. This chain joins TRBV19 and TRBJ1-3; TRBD1 agrees at 7 bases. Germline V CDR1 and CDR2: LNHDA, SQIVND (reference sequence). The junction had 7 bases not matched to a gene; V was cut back by 2 bases and J by 0 bases. The CDR3 consists of 17 residues. The CDR3 DNA follows: TGTGCCAGTAGTATAACCTCGGGACAGATCTCTGGAAACACCATATATTTT. This sequence encodes CASSITSGQISGNTIYF. The variable domain in full, with the rest retrieved from reference TRBV19 and TRBJ1-3, is DGGITQSPKYLFRKEGQNVTLSCEQNLNHDAMYWYRQDPGQGLRLIYYSQIVNDFQKGDIAEGYSVSREKKESFPLTVTSAQKNPTAFYLCASSITSGQISGNTIYFGEGSWLTVV.

The chain combines TRBV6-1 with TRBJ1-2; tentatively, D is TRBD1 (5 bases). V dropped 7 bases and J dropped 7 bases, with 22 bases sitting between them. Germline CDR1 MNHNS, CDR2 SASEGT. This CDR3 comprises 15 residues. The CDR3 sequence is CASKSDAGRTRGYTF. In DNA form, the CDR3 reads TGTGCCAGCAAATCGGATGCGGGGCGGACCCGTGGCTACACCTTC.

The CDR3 DNA sequence: TGTGCCAGCAGCACAATAGGCACAGATACGCAGTATTTT. Translated, it gives CASSTIGTDTQYF. The chain carries TRBV7-3 and TRBJ2-3, with D hard to call. The CDR3 has 13 residues. Germline V gene sequence: CDR1 SGHTA, CDR2 FQGTGA. V lost 5 bases, J lost 1 base, and 7 bases lay in between.

In regard to this clone: This sequence may be a read error, since a much larger clone differs from it by one base. The chain employs TRBV5-6 and TRBJ2-4; D may be TRBD1 (5 bases). Germline V gives CDR1 SGHDT, CDR2 YYEEEE. CDR3 length equals 16 residues. The V end lost 3 bases, the J end lost 0 bases, and 13 bases lay between the germline ends. CDR3 coding DNA: TGTGCCAGCAGCTACTGGACACAACTAGCCAAAAACATTCAGTACTTC. This encodes CASSYWTQLAKNIQYF. Combining the CDR3 with reference TRBV5-6 and TRBJ2-4 gives the whole variable domain DAGVTQSPTHLIKTRGQQVTLRCSPKSGHDTVSWYQQALGQGPQFIFQYYEEEERQRGNFPDRFSGHQFPNYSSELNVNALLLGDSALYLCASSYWTQLAKNIQYFGAGTRLSVL.

The table lists this clone with a few counts. The CDR3 bases are TGTGCCAGCAGTTCTGGCGGGGGGGCAGGTCGAGAGACCCAGTACTTC. Translated, it gives CASSSGGGAGRETQYF. The rearrangement links TRBV6-2 or TRBV6-3 to TRBJ2-5; 9 nucleotides align to TRBD2. From germline, CDR1 is MNHEY and CDR2 SVGEGT. The CDR3 consists of 16 residues. Trimming cost V 4 bases and J 4 bases; bases outside gene matches: 10.

This clone occurred many times. The rearrangement links TRBV10-2 to TRBJ2-1; 8 nucleotides line up with TRBD2. The germline V gene encodes CDR1 WSHSY and CDR2 SAAADI. The CDR3 has 16 residues. After removal of 2 bases from V and 7 bases from J, the junction contained 10 bases not matched to a gene. The CDR3 DNA is TGCGCCAGCAGTGAGCCCAGCGGGGGATGGCGGAATGAGCAGTTCTTC. Protein: CASSEPSGGWRNEQFF.

This clone was detected only a few times. The chain employs TRBV12-3 or TRBV12-4 and TRBJ2-7, with D hard to call. The CDR3 has 11 residues. V lost 7 bases to trimming and J lost 9 bases, with 13 bases between them. The CDR3 reads CASMTDGRQYF. As DNA, the CDR3 is TGTGCCAGCATGACGGACGGACGGCAGTACTTC.

There are many counts of this clone. J is TRBJ2-7 and V is TRBV6-1, with D perhaps TRBD1 (7 bases). Germline V gene data show CDR1 as MNHNS and CDR2 as SASEGT. This CDR3 comprises 14 residues. Trimming left V 5 bases short and J 4 bases short, with 15 bases between. The CDR3 bases are TGTGCCAGCAGTTCAGGGGGAGGCCCTTACGAGCAGTACTTC. Its translation: CASSSGGGPYEQYF.

This clone has at least ten counts. The V call is TRBV4-1, the J call TRBJ1-2; 12 bases map to TRBD1. CDR1 and CDR2 from the germline V gene are MGHRA and YSYEKL. The V gene end was trimmed by 1 base and the J gene end by 8 bases; junction bases not matched to a gene: 8. The CDR3 contains 16 residues. In DNA, the CDR3 is TGCGCCAGCAGCCAAGTCCTGGGACAGGGGGCGCGGGGCTACACCTTC. This codes for CASSQVLGQGARGYTF.

This clone was seen many times. The chain carries TRBV9 and TRBJ2-7; perhaps TRBD1 as D (6 bases). Germline assignment: CDR1 SGDLS and CDR2 YYNGEE. CDR3 length: 13 amino acids. V lost 0 bases to trimming and J lost 7 bases, with 11 bases between them. CDR3 region: CASSVAGRGEQYF. CDR3 coding DNA: TGTGCCAGCAGCGTAGCGGGAAGGGGGGAGCAGTACTTC.